The following is a T cell receptor beta chain sequence with its context. The antigen remains undetermined. This sample is drawn from a study of cytomegalovirus exposure and HLA in healthy donors. General study findings and limits: Researchers counted 150 to 200 TCR beta chains as cytomegalovirus-associated.

Germline-derived CDR1 and CDR2 are SGHKS and YYEKEE (reference sequence). The CDR3 loop spans 13 amino acids. V lost 1 base and J 7 bases, leaving 9 bases between the germline ends. PCR involved 60 Vbeta and 13 Jbeta primers. Repertoires were generated with immunoSEQ multiplex PCR, while TCRdb's copy carries only in-frame clones and drops some. The sample includes approximately 91,000 clones, about four fifths seen only once; the top ten take 10%. This TCR was sampled from a human donor in good health. The rearrangement uses TRBV5-5 and TRBJ1-5; maybe TRBD1 (6 bases). Sequencing was done on a sample of PBMCs. CDR3 DNA sequence: TGTGCCAGCAGCTTGCACAGGGAGCAGCCCCAGCATTTT. Protein product: CASSLHREQPQHF.